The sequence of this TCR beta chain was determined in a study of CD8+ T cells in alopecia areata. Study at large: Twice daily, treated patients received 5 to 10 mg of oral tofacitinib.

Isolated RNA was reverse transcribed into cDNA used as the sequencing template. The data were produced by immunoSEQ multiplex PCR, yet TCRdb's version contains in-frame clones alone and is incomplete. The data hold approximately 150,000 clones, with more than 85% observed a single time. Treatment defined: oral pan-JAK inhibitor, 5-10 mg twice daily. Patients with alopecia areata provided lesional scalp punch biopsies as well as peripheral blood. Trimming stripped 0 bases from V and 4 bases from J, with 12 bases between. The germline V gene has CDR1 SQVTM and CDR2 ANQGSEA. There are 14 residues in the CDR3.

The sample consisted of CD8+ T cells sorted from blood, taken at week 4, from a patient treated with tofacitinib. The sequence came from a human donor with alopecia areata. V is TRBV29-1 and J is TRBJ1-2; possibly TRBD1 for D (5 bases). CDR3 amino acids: CSVEETGPFYGYTF. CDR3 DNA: TGCAGCGTTGAAGAAACGGGGCCCTTCTATGGCTACACCTTC.